This is a list of T cell receptor beta chains from one sample in a study of high-grade serous ovarian cancer treatment subgroups. The assay was immunoSEQ multiplex PCR, and TCRdb's table has in-frame clones only and misses some. Here the sample spans around 2,500 clones, roughly 70% being singletons. The sequencing sample was made of tumor tissue. The receptors stem from a human donor with high-grade serous ovarian cancer. The CDR3 runs from the conserved cysteine through the conserved F or W. Fields, in order: D gene, clone size, J gene, V gene, CDR3 DNA, CDR3 protein. D genes are given only for firm matches. Clone size is stated in some rows and not others, as once, few, many or a class when expanded.

>NA|NA|TRBJ2-5|TRBV5-1
TGCGCCAGCAGCCAACATTCAGGGTCCCCGGACCAAGAGACCCAGTACTTC
CASSQHSGSPDQETQYF
>TRBD2|NA|TRBJ2-2|TRBV27
TGTGCCAGCAGTTTACATGCGGGAGCGCGCGGCGGGGAGCTGTTTTTT
CASSLHAGARGGELFF
>TRBD1|NA|TRBJ1-4|TRBV28
TGTGCCAGCAGAGAAGTGTCGGACAGGGCGGAGAGTGAAAAACTGTTTTTT
CASREVSDRAESEKLFF
>NA|NA|TRBJ1-6|TRBV7-2
TGTGCCAGCAGCCCCTGGACAGCCAGAGATAATTCACCCCTCCACTTT
CASSPWTARDNSPLHF
>NA|few|TRBJ2-7|TRBV23-1
TGCGCCAGCAGTCAAGGCAGGGGTAGGGAGCAGTACTTC
CASSQGRGREQYF
>TRBD1|NA|TRBJ2-3|TRBV4-2
TGTGCCAGCAGCCAGGATCCGGGACAGGGGGCAGATACGCAGTATTTT
CASSQDPGQGADTQYF
>NA|NA|TRBJ2-7|TRBV6-5
TGTGCCAGCAGGATCTACAGGGAGGCCTACGAGCAGTACTTC
CASRIYREAYEQYF
>TRBD1|NA|TRBJ2-7|TRBV27
TGTGCCAGCAGTTTATATAATTCAGGGGGCGCCTACGAGCAGTACTTC
CASSLYNSGGAYEQYF
>TRBD2|NA|TRBJ2-7|TRBV5-1
TGCGCCAGCAGCTTCCCGGGACTAGCGAACGAGCAGTACTTC
CASSFPGLANEQYF
>NA|NA|TRBJ2-1|TRBV29-1
TGCAGCGTTGTCCCCCCCTACAATGAGCAGTTCTTC
CSVVPPYNEQFF
>TRBD1|few|TRBJ1-1|TRBV7-9
TGTGCCAGCAGCCTGGACAGGGGATTTCCCACTGAAGCTTTCTTT
CASSLDRGFPTEAFF
>NA|few|TRBJ2-2|TRBV29-1
TGCAGCGTTACAAAGGATAGTTCCGGGGAGCTGTTTTTT
CSVTKDSSGELFF
>NA|NA|TRBJ2-1|TRBV27
TGTGCCAGCTGCCCTGAACTAGCCTACAATGAGCAGTTCTTC
CASCPELAYNEQFF
>NA|once|TRBJ2-7|TRBV6-5
TGTGCCAGCAGTACCCAGGGGCTGGGTGAGCAGTACTTC
CASSTQGLGEQYF
>NA|large|TRBJ2-6|TRBV27
TGTGCCAGCAGTACGGGACGGCTTAATGGGGCCAACGTCCTGACTTTC
CASSTGRLNGANVLTF
>NA|NA|TRBJ2-1|TRBV4-1
TGCGCCAGCAGCCAAGAACTAGCCCGCGAGCAGTTCTTC
CASSQELAREQFF
>NA|NA|TRBJ1-2|TRBV27
TGTGCCAGCAGTTTATCGTGGGACACTAACTATGGCTACACCTTC
CASSLSWDTNYGYTF